One sample yielded the 21 T cell receptor beta chains listed below, sequenced in a study of shared T cell receptors in the human thymus. Clones were sequenced by immunoSEQ multiplex PCR, and TCRdb holds only the in-frame ones, with some missing. The table shows approximately 730,000 clones, with 70% to 90% occurring only once. These data also featured in a second study, about human thymus T cells.

Sequencing was done on a sample of thymocytes. The source is a girl under three years old with a congenital heart defect.

This clone has more than one count but fewer than ten. This sequence joins TRBV4-1 and TRBJ1-1, with D hard to call. This CDR3 spans 14 amino acids. Germline values: CDR1 MGHRA, CDR2 YSYEKL. V was pared by 1 base and J by 3 bases, with 9 bases between. The chain's CDR3 is CASSQVIEDTEAFF. In DNA form, the CDR3 reads TGCGCCAGCAGCCAAGTAATCGAGGACACTGAAGCTTTCTTT.

V and J are TRBV28 and TRBJ2-7; 9 bases match TRBD1. Per the germline V gene, CDR1 is MDHEN and CDR2 is SYDVKM. CDR3 length: 17 amino acids. The trim removed 1 base at V and 0 bases at J, leaving 7 bases unmatched. The CDR3 sequence is CASSLSPTGGFSYEQYF. In nucleotides, the CDR3 is TGTGCCAGCAGTTTATCCCCAACAGGGGGCTTCTCCTACGAGCAGTACTTC.

This clone was recorded a few times. This rearrangement joins TRBV30 to TRBJ1-5; D call uncertain. Germline V gene sequence: CDR1 GTSNPN, CDR2 SVGIG (reference sequence). The germline V and J ends were trimmed by 3 bases and 4 bases, with 13 bases remaining between them. This CDR3 has 14 residues. CDR3 bases: TGTGCCTGGAGCCCCCTGAAGCTTAATCAGCCCCAGCATTTT. Its protein product is CAWSPLKLNQPQHF.

The gene calls are TRBV11-2 and TRBJ1-5; no definite D call. CDR3 length: 14 amino acids. Germline-derived CDR1 and CDR2 are SGHAT and FQNNGV. Deletions cut 4 bases from V and 1 base from J, with 8 bases between. In DNA, the CDR3 is TGTGCCAGCAGCTCCCGAGGAAGCAATCAGCCCCAGCATTTT. Its translation is CASSSRGSNQPQHF.

V is TRBV13 and J is TRBJ2-5, with a possible D match to TRBD2 (6 bases). Near its end, the DNA agrees better with TRBJ2-7, so the J call may be wrong. The length of the CDR3 is 20 residues. Per germline, CDR1 PRHDT and CDR2 FYEKMQ (reference sequence). The CDR3 protein is CASSHQYRRGPTPFTYEQYF. CDR3 DNA sequence: TGTGCCAGCAGCCACCAATACCGGAGGGGCCCCACTCCCTTCACCTACGAGCAGTACTTC.

The J gene is TRBJ2-3, the V gene TRBV7-2; possible D gene TRBD2, 5 bases. Per germline, CDR1 SGHTA and CDR2 FQGNSA. V dropped 2 bases and J dropped 3 bases, with 12 bases sitting between them. The CDR3 covers 15 residues. The DNA for the CDR3 is TGTGCCAGCAGCTTATTTGGCGGGCGGACAGATACGCAGTATTTT. The encoded protein is CASSLFGGRTDTQYF.

The chain has TRBV6-6 and TRBJ1-5; TRBD1 is a possible D gene (5 bases). The CDR3 has 15 residues. V was shortened by 2 bases and J by 1 base, with 9 bases between the two germline ends. The V gene's germline CDR1 is MNHNY and CDR2 SVGAGI (reference sequence). The CDR3 loop reads CASSYAGPSNQPQHF. The CDR3 DNA is TGTGCCAGCAGTTACGCAGGGCCCAGCAATCAGCCCCAGCATTTT.

This clone was seen just once. The gene calls are TRBV7-8 and TRBJ1-3; 7 positions match TRBD1. Germline lookup yields CDR1 SGHVS and CDR2 FQNEAQ. With V trimmed by 5 bases and J by 4 bases, 8 bases remained unmatched. The CDR3 consists of 15 residues. The CDR3 reads CASSEDRVIGNTIYF. CDR3 DNA: TGTGCCAGCAGCGAAGACAGGGTAATAGGAAACACCATATATTTT.

V usage is TRBV5-1 and J usage is TRBJ2-1; D possibly corresponds to TRBD1 (6 bases). CDR3 length: 17 amino acids. The germline V gene has CDR1 SGHRS and CDR2 YFSETQ. V lost 4 bases to trimming and J lost 7 bases, with 24 bases between them. The CDR3 loop reads CASSPYHTVPGHNEQFF. In DNA, the CDR3 is TGCGCCAGCAGCCCCTACCACACCGTGCCGGGACATAATGAGCAGTTCTTC.

The chain uses TRBV5-1 and TRBJ2-7, with D possibly being TRBD2 (5 bases). V was trimmed by 0 bases and J by 11 bases, leaving 9 bases between them. Germline lookup yields CDR1 SGHRS and CDR2 YFSETQ. The CDR3 totals 11 residues. The CDR3 region has the DNA TGCGCCAGCAGCTTGGCGCGGGTGAAGTACTTC. Translation gives CASSLARVKYF.

The V gene is TRBV19, the J gene TRBJ1-2, with D possibly matching TRBD1 (5 bases). Germline-derived CDR1 and CDR2 are LNHDA and SQIVND (reference sequence). V lost 0 bases and J 6 bases, leaving 17 bases between the germline ends. This CDR3 has 16 amino acids. In nucleotides, the CDR3 is TGTGCCAGTAGTATAGATCATTGGCAGGGATGGAATGGCTACACCTTC. Its protein is CASSIDHWQGWNGYTF.

The chain combines TRBV6-5 with TRBJ1-2, with D maybe TRBD1 (6 bases). This CDR3 is 11 amino acids long. CDR1 is MNHEY, CDR2 SVGAGI, per germline. The germline V and J ends were trimmed by 6 bases and 8 bases, with 10 bases remaining between them. CDR3 amino acids: CASRQGFGYTF. CDR3 DNA sequence: TGTGCCAGCAGACAGGGTTTCGGCTACACCTTC.

The rearrangement joins TRBV27 to TRBJ2-5; 9 nucleotides align to TRBD1. The CDR3 is 16 residues long. The V gene end was trimmed by 5 bases and the J gene end by 5 bases; junction bases not matched to a gene: 12. Per germline, CDR1 MNHEY and CDR2 SMNVEV (reference sequence). The CDR3 DNA follows: TGTGCCAGCAGTCCTCTCCGGGACAGGGTGAGGGAGACCCAGTACTTC. It translates to CASSPLRDRVRETQYF.

The rearrangement uses TRBV7-9 and TRBJ1-2; 9 bases fit TRBD1. With 6 bases clipped from V and 4 bases from J, the junction kept 9 bases outside the gene matches. The germline V gene has CDR1 SEHNR and CDR2 FQNEAQ (reference sequence). The CDR3 covers 15 residues. Here the CDR3 DNA reads TGTGCCAGCAGTTTCGGGGACAGGGTTCCCTATGGCTACACCTTC. Its protein is CASSFGDRVPYGYTF.

The gene calls are TRBV28 and TRBJ2-3; 7 nucleotides agree with TRBD1. V was pared by 0 bases and J by 4 bases, with 7 bases of the junction left unmatched. Per the germline V gene, CDR1 is MDHEN and CDR2 is SYDVKM. The CDR3 consists of 16 residues. CDR3 sequence: CASSLCEGGDPDTQYF. In nucleotides, the CDR3 is TGTGCCAGCAGTTTATGTGAAGGGGGCGACCCAGATACGCAGTATTTT.

The chain employs TRBV27 and TRBJ1-5; no definite D call. Trimming took 2 bases from V and 3 from J, leaving 11 bases between them. CDR1 is MNHEY and CDR2 is SMNVEV in the germline V gene (reference sequence). CDR3 length equals 15 residues. DNA for the CDR3: TGTGCCAGCAGTTTAGTAGGTAGCCACAATCAGCCCCAGCATTTT. It encodes CASSLVGSHNQPQHF.

In its sample, this clone was seen a few times. The rearrangement uses TRBV5-5 and TRBJ1-1; D is perhaps TRBD1 (5 bases). The CDR3 runs 15 residues. Trimming removed 0 bases from V and 5 bases from J, with 14 bases in between. Germline CDR1 SGHKS, CDR2 YYEKEE (reference sequence). CDR3 coding DNA: TGTGCCAGCAGCTTGGTATCAGGGCCCAAGACTGAAGCTTTCTTT. Protein: CASSLVSGPKTEAFF.

The chain links TRBV7-9 to TRBJ2-4; D is perhaps TRBD1 (6 bases). Between the trimmed V and J ends, which lost 3 bases and 5 bases, there was a span of 11 bases. The germline gives CDR1 SEHNR, CDR2 FQNEAQ (reference sequence). The CDR3 totals 14 residues. CDR3 bases: TGTGCCAGCAGCTTCTTGCCAGGGGAAAACATTCAGTACTTC. This codes for CASSFLPGENIQYF.

This chain connects TRBV10-3 to TRBJ2-6; 7 positions match TRBD1. This CDR3 spans 17 amino acids. Germline CDR1 reads ENHRY; CDR2 reads SYGVKD. Trimming took 7 bases from V and 0 from J; bases not matched to a gene: 9. The CDR3, as DNA: TGTGCCATCAACGCCGGGACAGCGGACTCTGGGGCCAACGTCCTGACTTTC. This gives the protein CAINAGTADSGANVLTF.

J is TRBJ1-6 and V is TRBV5-1, with 8 bases matching TRBD1. Germline CDR1 is SGHRS and CDR2 is YFSETQ. The V gene end was trimmed by 4 bases and the J gene end by 7 bases; junction bases not matched to a gene: 10. The CDR3 is made up of 16 amino acids. CDR3 sequence reads: CASSAGQVIPNSPLHF. DNA of the CDR3: TGCGCCAGCAGCGCGGGACAGGTGATTCCCAATTCACCCCTCCACTTT. Full variable domain (rest looked up from reference TRBV5-1 and TRBJ1-6): KAGVTQTPRYLIKTRGQQVTLSCSPISGHRSVSWYQQTPGQGLQFLFEYFSETQRNKGNFPGRFSGRQFSNSRSEMNVSTLELGDSALYLCASSAGQVIPNSPLHFGNGTRLTVT.

The gene calls are TRBV6-1 and TRBJ1-1, with TRBD1 as a possible D gene (5 bases). The CDR3 is 17 amino acids. The germline V gene encodes CDR1 MNHNS and CDR2 SASEGT. Trimming cost V 3 bases and J 3 bases, with 20 bases left between them. The CDR3 sequence: CASSDRVTGAGDTEAFF. CDR3 sequence (DNA): TGTGCCAGCAGTGATCGCGTAACCGGGGCGGGAGACACTGAAGCTTTCTTT.